Detailed here is one T cell receptor beta chain. Its antigen has not been determined. No much larger clonotype is one base removed from it; base qualities were not supplied. The CDR3 regions of human TCRbeta chains were subjected to immunosequencing. Turning to the authors' computational methods: TCRs in the repertoires were compared against a reference library of SARS-CoV-2-specific TCRs that had been generated with the MIRA antigen-specificity platform. Breadth was defined as the fraction of unique TCRs that were SARS-CoV-2-associated, and depth was defined as the fraction of total T cells that were SARS-CoV-2-associated. Using the MIRA data, each spike-specific TCR was assigned both to the spike region to which the TCR was reactive and to a CD4 or CD8 class. Log10-transformed breadth and depth values were compared by one-way ANOVA with Sidak's multiple comparisons tests. What TCRdb holds here is the immuneACCESS table cut down to in-frame rearrangements. Part of the clones is not present; checked against another copy, under half of the missing clones reflect an unresolved V gene, and the others are unexplained. From that table come the V and J calls and clone size; the DNA was used to work out D and trimming. The sample records 85,000 to 100,000 clones, roughly 92% of which are singletons. The ten largest clones represent approximately 12% of the sample.

In light of the paper, this sample's time point label describes: baseline before first vaccination. Vaccinee samples were obtained from the UK trials COV001 and COV002, which included a single-blind randomized controlled phase 2/3 trial of AZD1222 (ChAdOx1 nCoV-19) in healthy adults. Trial participant PBMC samples were collected at day 0 and day 28 after the second dose for TCRbeta chain sequencing. These data are taken from a study of T cell responses to AZD1222 COVID-19 vaccine listed by TCRdb under 2021. About the study as a whole: AZD1222 recipients given second doses at about 4 weeks or at about 12 weeks were pooled, since spike-specific TCR depth and breadth were not found to differ between the two schedules. Trial participants were enrolled by age into subgroups of 18-55, 56-69 and 70-plus years, and around 150, 28 and 57 TCR-sequenced participants, respectively, were included in these subgroups. TCR sequencing covered some 240 trial participants: 200 to 220 given two doses of AZD1222 and around 25 given two doses of MenACWY control vaccine. Overall study outcomes, separate from this receptor: The 56-69-year group was small, and its depth increase did not reach significance, likely because of low power. Reportedly, almost half of the unique spike-specific TCRs recognized epitopes lying outside the regions that are mutated in the B.1.351 and B.1.1.7 variants. Most participants were white British and females outnumbered males, and the authors suggested that clonal diversity may have been underestimated. Conclusions about previously exposed vaccinees are limited, since just six or seven AZD1222 recipients were seropositive for SARS-CoV-2 at baseline. Because no samples from the day 14 peak response were available, repertoires could be characterized only after the peak T cell response. A significant rise in spike-specific TCR breadth and depth was observed after two AZD1222 doses relative to day 0 and relative to MenACWY recipients. Vaccine-associated CD4 TCRs spanned the whole spike protein, with dominant responses in regions 160-218 and 743-854.

From its cysteine to its phenylalanine, the CDR3 spans 14 amino acids. Here the CDR3 DNA is all that survives: 42 bases in frame from base 1. CDR1 SGHVS and CDR2 FQNEAQ are derived from the germline V gene. V is pared back by 3 bases and J by 7 bases, with 13 bases lying between the germline termini. The receptor chain draws on TRBV7-8 and TRBJ1-5, with the identity of the D gene unclear. The sequencing used peripheral blood, collected on day 0 of AZD1222 vaccination. The source of this sequence is an adult in good health. The nucleotide sequence is TGTGCCAGCAGCTTTCCGAGACAAGGACAGCCCCAGCATTTT. This is translated as CASSFPRQGQPQHF.